This TCR beta chain comes out of a study of control samples from healthy donors and cancer patients (dated by TCRdb to about 2020). Preparation of the library involved the immunoSEQ multiplex PCR assay. In TCRdb, the immuneACCESS table is reduced to in-frame sequences with V and J assigned. These tables do not hold every clone; where another copy was compared, an unresolved V gene accounts for under half, and the others remain unexplained. The sample has more than 15,000 clones on record, roughly four fifths of them singletons. The ten top clones hold 25% to 35% of the sample. With respect to this clone: Its cognate antigen has yet to be identified. No much larger clone exists at a distance of one base, and base qualities are not known.

V lost 4 bases and J lost 1 base; the stretch between them is 13 bases long. Measured from the cysteine to the phenylalanine, the CDR3 is 16 residues long. Just CDR3 DNA is preserved here, 48 bases in frame from base 1. The CDR1 and CDR2 encoded by the germline V gene (reference sequence) are LNHDA and SQIVND. Specimen: PBMCs. The receptor comes from a man at least 80 years old with head and neck cancer. The chain was built from TRBV19 and TRBJ2-2; TRBD1 is perhaps the D gene, given 6 matching bases. The DNA sequence follows: TGTGCCAGTAGTACTGACAGGCGGAAGAACACCGGGGAGCTGTTTTTT. The translation is CASSTDRRKNTGELFF.